Listed here are 13 T cell receptor beta chains from one sample, sequenced in a study of blood T cell repertoires in COVID-19 (dated by TCRdb to between 2020 and 2021). Preparation of the library involved the immunoSEQ multiplex PCR assay. The source is immuneACCESS, and TCRdb retained only in-frame sequences with V and J called. Part of the clones is not carried over; for the studies checked, unresolved V genes explain less than half of this, and the remainder is unexplained. Counted in this sample were over 20,000 clones; less than 95% of them appeared once. The top ten clonotypes cover about 2.5% of the sample. The sample comprised peripheral blood. These TCRs come from a man between 70 and 80 years old with acute or convalescent COVID-19.

The gene calls are TRBV6-5 and TRBJ1-1, with D unclear. Germline lookup yields CDR1 MNHEY and CDR2 SVGAGI. The CDR3 runs 11 residues. The V and J ends lost 7 bases and 1 base respectively, with 4 bases between them. CDR3 coding DNA: TGTGCCAGCACCTGGAACACTGAAGCTTTCTTT. This encodes CASTWNTEAFF.

The V call is TRBV19, the J call TRBJ1-5; D may be TRBD1 (6 bases). This CDR3 region has 11 residues. Germline CDR1 and CDR2: LNHDA and SQIVND (reference sequence). The V end was cut by 8 bases, the J end by 6 bases, with 8 bases between. The CDR3 loop reads CASGTLQPQHF. DNA of the CDR3: TGTGCCAGTGGGACACTTCAGCCCCAGCATTTT.

The table lists this clone with a few counts. The chain has TRBV19 and TRBJ2-7; D is perhaps TRBD1 (6 bases). CDR3 length equals 13 residues. CDR1 and CDR2 from the germline V gene are LNHDA and SQIVND (reference sequence). The ends were cut back, 4 bases at V and 9 bases at J, with 16 bases in the middle. In nucleotides, the CDR3 is TGTGCCAGTAGTACCCTTGGGGCGACAGGGCAGTACTTC. Protein product: CASSTLGATGQYF.

This clone showed up just once. The chain combines TRBV28 with TRBJ1-2, with D maybe TRBD1 (5 bases). V lost 1 base and J lost 7, with 13 bases in between. The CDR3 is 14 amino acids. The V gene's germline CDR1 is MDHEN and CDR2 SYDVKM. CDR3 DNA sequence: TGTGCCAGCAGTTTATTACGGACACGGGTTGGCTACACCTTC. Amino acids: CASSLLRTRVGYTF.

The CDR3 DNA reads as TGTGCCAGCAGCCGGCTCCCTCGGGGTACGCAGTATTTT. It yields the protein CASSRLPRGTQYF. J is TRBJ2-3 and V is TRBV14; possible D gene TRBD2, 5 bases. Trimming shortened V by 4 bases and J by 8 bases, and 13 bases separated the two germline ends. The CDR3 is 13 residues long. Germline CDR1 and CDR2: SGHDN and FVKESK.

This clone came up once. V gene TRBV27 combines with J gene TRBJ2-1; TRBD1 agrees at 10 bases. The CDR3 is 14 amino acids. Germline loops: CDR1 MNHEY, CDR2 SMNVEV (reference sequence). V lost 5 bases, J lost 6 bases, and 4 bases stayed unmatched. CDR3 loop: CASSLDRGFNEQFF. As DNA, the CDR3 is TGTGCCAGCAGTCTGGACAGGGGGTTCAATGAGCAGTTCTTC.

The J gene is TRBJ1-1, the V gene TRBV20-1; possible D gene TRBD1, 6 bases. V was cut by 5 bases and J by 9 bases, with 13 bases left in between. This CDR3 region has 11 residues. Per the germline V gene, CDR1 is DFQATT and CDR2 is SNEGSKA (reference sequence). The chain's CDR3 is CSALPRDKAFF. CDR3 DNA sequence: TGCAGTGCTCTGCCTCGGGACAAAGCTTTCTTT.

This chain connects TRBV5-1 to TRBJ2-5, with TRBD2 matching 13 bases. The CDR3 covers 16 residues. Germline V lookup: CDR1 SGHRS, CDR2 YFSETQ. J lost 5 bases, V lost 3 bases, and 7 bases had no gene match. The CDR3 DNA follows: TGCGCCAGCAGCTCCCAACTAGCGGGGGGGCTGGAGACCCAGTACTTC. This gives the protein CASSSQLAGGLETQYF.

This clone has just a few counts. The chain combines TRBV19 with TRBJ1-6, with D perhaps matching TRBD1 (6 bases). Germline V gene data show CDR1 as LNHDA and CDR2 as SQIVND (reference sequence). This CDR3 is 14 amino acids long. The V and J ends lost 4 bases and 8 bases respectively, with 12 bases between them. CDR3 DNA: TGTGCCAGTAGTAAAGGGGACACATATTCACCCCTCCACTTT. Amino acid sequence: CASSKGDTYSPLHF.

This clone showed up just a few times. This rearrangement joins TRBV19 to TRBJ1-5; the D gene is possibly TRBD1 (6 bases). CDR1 and CDR2 from the germline V gene are LNHDA and SQIVND (reference sequence). V lost 7 bases, J lost 3 bases, and 16 bases lay in between. The CDR3 is 15 residues long. The CDR3 is CASKWGQTNNQPQHF. Written as DNA, the CDR3 is TGTGCCAGTAAATGGGGGCAGACAAACAATCAGCCCCAGCATTTT.

CDR3 nucleotides: TGTGCCAGCAGCCAACAACCTAGCGGTGGTAGCACCGGGGAGCTGTTTTTT. This encodes CASSQQPSGGSTGELFF. The chain carries TRBV7-2 and TRBJ2-2; 7 bases align to TRBD2. V lost 5 bases, J lost 4 bases, and 13 bases stayed unmatched. This CDR3 has 17 residues. Germline CDR1 and CDR2: SGHTA and FQGNSA. The entire variable domain, with the rest obtained from reference TRBV7-2 and TRBJ2-2, is as follows: GAGVSQSPSNKVTEKGKDVELRCDPISGHTALYWYRQSLGQGLEFLIYFQGNSAPDKSGLPSDRFSAERTGGSVSTLTIQRTQQEDSAVYLCASSQQPSGGSTGELFFGEGSRLTVL.

V gene TRBV18 combines with J gene TRBJ2-7; TRBD1 is a possible D gene (6 bases). The V gene's germline CDR1 is KGHSH and CDR2 LQKENI. This CDR3 contains 14 residues. V lost 2 bases and J 2 bases, leaving 10 bases between the germline ends. The CDR3 DNA is TGTGCCAGCTCACCAGCCCAGGGGCCCTACGAGCAGTACTTC. Its translation: CASSPAQGPYEQYF.

This sequence joins TRBV5-1 and TRBJ2-5; D may be TRBD2 (5 bases). Germline loops: CDR1 SGHRS, CDR2 YFSETQ. CDR3 length: 14 residues. The V and J ends lost 4 bases and 4 bases respectively, with 14 bases between them. CDR3 amino acids: CASSHTRAGETQYF. The CDR3 DNA reads TGCGCCAGCAGCCACACTAGGGCGGGAGAGACCCAGTACTTC.